This record concerns one T cell receptor (beta chain) sequence. This sample was taken from a study of blood T cell repertoires in COVID-19. At the level of the study: T cells, B-cell-depleted T cells, or PBMCs provided the cDNA or gDNA that served as material.

TCRdb's table, derived via immunoSEQ multiplex PCR, lists solely in-frame clones and lacks some. The table includes 200,000 to 250,000 clones, approximately 81% detected once. V dropped 9 bases and J dropped 0; count of bases not matched to a gene: 10. This CDR3 has 15 amino acids. Germline CDR1 and CDR2: MNHEY and SVGAGI. The receptor was derived from a woman aged 55-69 years who had recovered from COVID-19. The V and J genes are TRBV6-5 and TRBJ2-7; 8 bases match TRBD1. The source material was peripheral blood. CDR3 protein: CASNPVQGASYEQYF. The CDR3 DNA is TGTGCCAGTAACCCCGTCCAGGGGGCCTCCTACGAGCAGTACTTC.